This paragraph covers one TCR beta chain sequence. This sample was included in a study of blood T cell repertoires in COVID-19. Turning to the study itself: Acute and convalescent COVID-19 specimens originated in the United States, Italy and Spain.

Residents of about two dozen US areas, aged about 18 to 89 years, made up the participants. Participants' reported clinical history set cohort assignment. For recovered donors of Cohort 3, there were two negative PCRs, clearance, or symptom resolution. The length of the CDR3 is 18 residues. Germline V gives CDR1 LNHDA, CDR2 SQIVND (reference sequence). V lost 3 bases, J lost 3 bases, and 9 bases stayed unmatched. Clones were read by immunoSEQ multiplex PCR, and TCRdb kept only the in-frame ones, dropping some. The sample carries approximately 350,000 clones, approximately 92% recorded once. The J gene is TRBJ1-5, the V gene TRBV19; TRBD1 aligns across 12 bases. The receptor's source is a man aged 18-30 years who had recovered from COVID-19. Sequencing input: PBMCs or T cells enriched from blood (not recorded which). The CDR3 sequence: CASSIHGDRGRPNQPQHF. CDR3 DNA: TGTGCCAGTAGTATTCATGGGGACAGGGGGCGACCCAATCAGCCCCAGCATTTT. The entire variable domain, with the rest obtained from reference TRBV19 and TRBJ1-5, is as follows: DGGITQSPKYLFRKEGQNVTLSCEQNLNHDAMYWYRQDPGQGLRLIYYSQIVNDFQKGDIAEGYSVSREKKESFPLTVTSAQKNPTAFYLCASSIHGDRGRPNQPQHFGDGTRLSIL.